The rows below give T cell receptor beta chains drawn from one sample of a study of T cells in Graves' hyperthyroidism and ophthalmopathy. TCRdb reanalysed the multiplex PCR reads using MiXCR and keeps one entry per CDR3 protein. This sample has 550,000 to 700,000 distinct CDR3 sequences, with around 46% found just once. Sequences were obtained from peripheral blood or thyroid tissue (not recorded which). These receptor sequences come from an adult woman with Graves' disease, either hyperthyroidism or ophthalmopathy (not recorded which). The CDR3 runs from the conserved cysteine through the conserved F or W. Each record gives: D gene, V gene, clone size, J gene, CDR3 DNA, CDR3 protein. A D gene is named only where the DNA matches it firmly. Clone size is stated in some rows and not others, as once, few, many or a class when expanded.

d_gene: -
v_gene: TRBV2
abundance: -
j_gene: TRBJ1-4
CDR3nt: TGTGCCATCAGTGAAGAGGCAGGGAATGGCGGCAAACTGTTTTTT
CDR3aa: CAISEEAGNGGKLFF

d_gene: TRBD2
v_gene: TRBV5-1
abundance: -
j_gene: TRBJ2-3
CDR3nt: TGCGCCAGCAGCCCTGGACTAGCGGGCAACACAGATACGCAGTATTTT
CDR3aa: CASSPGLAGNTDTQYF

d_gene: -
v_gene: TRBV15
abundance: -
j_gene: TRBJ1-4
CDR3nt: TGTGCCACCAGCAGAGGGACAGAGGAAAAACTGTTTTTT
CDR3aa: CATSRGTEEKLFF

d_gene: TRBD1
v_gene: TRBV10-3
abundance: -
j_gene: TRBJ1-5
CDR3nt: TGTGCCATCAGTGTGACAGGGGGCGATCAGCCCCAGCATTTT
CDR3aa: CAISVTGGDQPQHF

d_gene: TRBD2
v_gene: TRBV7-2
abundance: -
j_gene: TRBJ2-7
CDR3nt: TGCGCCAGCAGCCAACTAGCGACAGCCTACGAGCAGTACTTC
CDR3aa: CASSQLATAYEQYF

d_gene: -
v_gene: TRBV5-1
abundance: -
j_gene: TRBJ2-7
CDR3nt: TGCGCCAGCAGGCAACAGGGAGGAGACGAGCAGTACTTC
CDR3aa: CASRQQGGDEQYF

d_gene: -
v_gene: TRBV2
abundance: -
j_gene: TRBJ1-3
CDR3nt: TGTGCCAGCACCCAAGAGGGTCGACGGATGAACACCATATATTTT
CDR3aa: CASTQEGRRMNTIYF

d_gene: -
v_gene: TRBV9
abundance: -
j_gene: TRBJ2-7
CDR3nt: TGTGCCAGCAGCAAGAGTTGGGGACGGACCTACGAGCAGTACTTC
CDR3aa: CASSKSWGRTYEQYF

d_gene: -
v_gene: TRBV4-1
abundance: -
j_gene: TRBJ1-1
CDR3nt: TGCGCCAGCAGCTTCCGGCAGGGTCTTCTTAAAGCTTTCTTT
CDR3aa: CASSFRQGLLKAFF

d_gene: -
v_gene: TRBV9
abundance: -
j_gene: TRBJ1-2
CDR3nt: TGTGCCAGCAGTGCTAGGCGGCAGGGAGTTTATGGCTACACCTTC
CDR3aa: CASSARRQGVYGYTF

d_gene: -
v_gene: TRBV7-2
abundance: -
j_gene: TRBJ2-5
CDR3nt: TGTGCCAGCAGCCAGACGACGACAGGGGAGGGGACCCAGTACTTC
CDR3aa: CASSQTTTGEGTQYF

d_gene: -
v_gene: TRBV20-1
abundance: -
j_gene: TRBJ1-2
CDR3nt: TGCAGTGCTAGTAGCGCAGGGACTAACTATGGCTACACCTTC
CDR3aa: CSASSAGTNYGYTF

d_gene: TRBD1
v_gene: TRBV20-1
abundance: many
j_gene: TRBJ1-1
CDR3nt: TGCAGTGCCCCCCTTTGGGGGGACAGCGAAGCTTTCTTT
CDR3aa: CSAPLWGDSEAFF

d_gene: -
v_gene: TRBV5-1
abundance: many
j_gene: TRBJ1-6
CDR3nt: TGCGCCAGCAGCTTGGAGGCAGGGGTTTCACCCCTCCACTTT
CDR3aa: CASSLEAGVSPLHF

d_gene: -
v_gene: TRBV5-8
abundance: many
j_gene: TRBJ1-5
CDR3nt: TGTGCCAGCAGCTTCGGGACATCAAATCAGCCCCAGCATTTT
CDR3aa: CASSFGTSNQPQHF

d_gene: TRBD1
v_gene: TRBV5-4
abundance: once
j_gene: TRBJ1-2
CDR3nt: TGTGCCAGCAGCCCGAACCCCGGGACAGGGGGAGGCTGCACCTTC
CDR3aa: CASSPNPGTGGGCTF

d_gene: -
v_gene: TRBV7-8
abundance: many
j_gene: TRBJ2-2
CDR3nt: TGTGCCAGCAGCTTAGGTGCCTATATTACCGGGGAGCTGTTTTTT
CDR3aa: CASSLGAYITGELFF

d_gene: TRBD1
v_gene: TRBV5-1
abundance: many
j_gene: TRBJ1-2
CDR3nt: TGCGCCAGCAGCTCCACAGGGGGCCTGGGCTATGGCTACACCTTC
CDR3aa: CASSSTGGLGYGYTF

d_gene: TRBD2
v_gene: TRBV7-7
abundance: -
j_gene: TRBJ2-2
CDR3nt: TGTGCTAGCACCGGACTAGCGGGAGACGTGAACACCGGGGAGCTGTTTTTT
CDR3aa: CASTGLAGDVNTGELFF

d_gene: TRBD2
v_gene: TRBV30
abundance: few
j_gene: TRBJ2-5
CDR3nt: TGTGCCTGGAGTGCCCGACTAGCGGGACTCGTAGCCCAGTACTTC
CDR3aa: CAWSARLAGLVAQYF

d_gene: TRBD1
v_gene: TRBV20-1
abundance: many
j_gene: TRBJ1-1
CDR3nt: TGCAGTGCCACGTCAGGGGGCGATAACACTGAAGCTTTCTTT
CDR3aa: CSATSGGDNTEAFF

d_gene: TRBD1
v_gene: TRBV12-3/TRBV12-4
abundance: many
j_gene: TRBJ1-2
CDR3nt: TGTGCCAGCAGTTCCATGCTGGACAGGGGGCGAGCTAACTATGGCTACACCTTC
CDR3aa: CASSSMLDRGRANYGYTF

d_gene: -
v_gene: TRBV6-5
abundance: -
j_gene: TRBJ1-2
CDR3nt: TGTGCCAGCAGCACCGAGGGTGCCTTTCGGTATGGCTACACCTTC
CDR3aa: CASSTEGAFRYGYTF

d_gene: -
v_gene: TRBV6-5
abundance: many
j_gene: TRBJ1-3
CDR3nt: TGTGCCAGCAGTCGCGGGGTGGGGGCCCTAACTGGAAACACCATATATTTT
CDR3aa: CASSRGVGALTGNTIYF

d_gene: TRBD2
v_gene: TRBV25-1
abundance: -
j_gene: TRBJ2-7
CDR3nt: TGTGCCAGCAGAGGTAGTGGGACTAGCGTCCTCGAGCAGTACTTT
CDR3aa: CASRGSGTSVLEQYF

d_gene: TRBD2
v_gene: TRBV5-1
abundance: many
j_gene: TRBJ2-7
CDR3nt: TGCGCCAGCAGCAGGTCCGCGGGAGATTACTACGAGCAGTACTTC
CDR3aa: CASSRSAGDYYEQYF

d_gene: -
v_gene: TRBV24-1
abundance: many
j_gene: TRBJ2-6
CDR3nt: TGTGCCACCTCCCCTCCTGGGGCCAACGTCCTGACTTTC
CDR3aa: CATSPPGANVLTF

d_gene: TRBD2
v_gene: TRBV20-1
abundance: many
j_gene: TRBJ2-7
CDR3nt: TGCAGTGCTAGTTCAGGTTGGGGGGAGGGAAACGAGCAGTACTTC
CDR3aa: CSASSGWGEGNEQYF

d_gene: TRBD1
v_gene: TRBV7-2
abundance: many
j_gene: TRBJ1-1
CDR3nt: TGTGCCAGCAGCCCAACGAGGGTCAGGGGGACTGAAGCTTTCTTT
CDR3aa: CASSPTRVRGTEAFF

d_gene: -
v_gene: TRBV19
abundance: many
j_gene: TRBJ2-2
CDR3nt: TGTGCCAGTATAGGAGTGCGGACCGGGGAGCTGTTTTTT
CDR3aa: CASIGVRTGELFF

d_gene: -
v_gene: TRBV2
abundance: -
j_gene: TRBJ1-2
CDR3nt: TGTGCCAGCAGGAGAAAGGCCATGACTGATGGCTACACCTTC
CDR3aa: CASRRKAMTDGYTF

d_gene: TRBD1
v_gene: TRBV2
abundance: few
j_gene: TRBJ1-4
CDR3nt: TGTGCCAGCAGTCCGAGGACAGGGGACGCCGCAACTAATGAAAAACTGTTTTTT
CDR3aa: CASSPRTGDAATNEKLFF

d_gene: -
v_gene: TRBV20-1
abundance: -
j_gene: TRBJ1-6
CDR3nt: TGCAGTGCCGTCCCGGACGGCTATAATTCACCCCTCCACTTT
CDR3aa: CSAVPDGYNSPLHF

d_gene: TRBD1
v_gene: TRBV28
abundance: -
j_gene: TRBJ1-6
CDR3nt: TGTGCCAGCAGTTTAATCGGGACAGGTATCAATTCACCCCTCCACTTT
CDR3aa: CASSLIGTGINSPLHF

d_gene: -
v_gene: TRBV7-3
abundance: many
j_gene: TRBJ2-7
CDR3nt: TGTGCCAGCAGCTTATGGTGCTTGAGCTCCTACGAGCAGTACTTC
CDR3aa: CASSLWCLSSYEQYF